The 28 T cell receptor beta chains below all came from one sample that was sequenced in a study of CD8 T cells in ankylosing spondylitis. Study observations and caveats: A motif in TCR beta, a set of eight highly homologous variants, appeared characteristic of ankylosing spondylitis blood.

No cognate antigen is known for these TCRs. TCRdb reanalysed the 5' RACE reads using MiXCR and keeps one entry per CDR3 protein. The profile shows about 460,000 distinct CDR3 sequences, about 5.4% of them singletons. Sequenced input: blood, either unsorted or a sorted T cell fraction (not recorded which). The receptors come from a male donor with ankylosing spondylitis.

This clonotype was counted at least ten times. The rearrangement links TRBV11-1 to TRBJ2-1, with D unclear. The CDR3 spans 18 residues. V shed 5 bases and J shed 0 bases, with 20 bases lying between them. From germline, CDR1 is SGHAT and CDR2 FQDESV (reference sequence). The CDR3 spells CASSEPTEILSSYNEQFF. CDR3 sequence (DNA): TGTGCCAGCAGCGAACCCACCGAAATACTTAGCTCCTACAATGAGCAGTTCTTC.

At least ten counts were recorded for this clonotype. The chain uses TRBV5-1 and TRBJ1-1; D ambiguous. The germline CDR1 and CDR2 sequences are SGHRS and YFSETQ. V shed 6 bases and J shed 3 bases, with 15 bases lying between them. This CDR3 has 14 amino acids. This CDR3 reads CASINSPPDTEAFF. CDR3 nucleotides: TGCGCCAGCATCAATTCCCCTCCCGACACTGAAGCTTTCTTT.

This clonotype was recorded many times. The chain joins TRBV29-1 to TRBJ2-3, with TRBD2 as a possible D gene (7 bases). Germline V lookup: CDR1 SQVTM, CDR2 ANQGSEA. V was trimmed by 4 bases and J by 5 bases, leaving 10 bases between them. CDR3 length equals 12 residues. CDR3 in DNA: TGCAGCGTTGGAGGGGGGGGAGATACGCAGTATTTT. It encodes CSVGGGGDTQYF.

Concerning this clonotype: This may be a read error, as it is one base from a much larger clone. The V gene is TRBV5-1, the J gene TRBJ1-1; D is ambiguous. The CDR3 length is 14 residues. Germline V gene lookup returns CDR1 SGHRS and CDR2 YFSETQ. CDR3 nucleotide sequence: TGCGCCAGCAGCCCCCAAGCGGTGAACACTGAAGCTTACTTT. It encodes CASSPQAVNTEAYF.

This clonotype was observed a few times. The CDR3 sequence is CASSYSGTPTPEQYF. The CDR3 bases are TGTGCCAGCAGTTACTCGGGTACCCCAACCCCCGAGCAGTACTTC. The chain combines TRBV6-5 with TRBJ2-7; no clear D. CDR1 and CDR2 (germline): MNHEY, SVGAGI. V was cut by 0 bases and J by 6 bases, with 15 bases left in between. This CDR3 comprises 15 residues.

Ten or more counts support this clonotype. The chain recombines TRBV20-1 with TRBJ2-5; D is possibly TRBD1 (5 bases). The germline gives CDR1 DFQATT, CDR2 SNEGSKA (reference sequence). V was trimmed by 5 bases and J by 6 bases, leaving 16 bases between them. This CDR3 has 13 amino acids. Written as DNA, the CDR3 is TGCAGTGCTCTGGATGGGGCCGGGCAGACCCAGTACTTC. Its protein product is CSALDGAGQTQYF.

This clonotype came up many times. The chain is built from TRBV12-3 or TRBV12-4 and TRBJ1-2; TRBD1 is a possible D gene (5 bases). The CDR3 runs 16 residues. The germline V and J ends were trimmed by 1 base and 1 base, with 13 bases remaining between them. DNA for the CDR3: TGTGCCAGCAGTTTAGGGCAGGGAACAATTAACTATGGCTACACCTTC. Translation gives CASSLGQGTINYGYTF.

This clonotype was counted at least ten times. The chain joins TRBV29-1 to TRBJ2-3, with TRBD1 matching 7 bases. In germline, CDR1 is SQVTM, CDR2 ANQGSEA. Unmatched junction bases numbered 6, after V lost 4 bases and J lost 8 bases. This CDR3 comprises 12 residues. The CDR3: CSVGQGGGTQYF. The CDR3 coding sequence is TGCAGCGTTGGACAGGGTGGTGGTACGCAGTATTTT.

CDR3: CASSVVGGPTGELFF. CDR3 DNA sequence: TGTGCCAGCAGCGTAGTAGGGGGGCCCACCGGGGAGCTGTTTTTT. The chain employs TRBV9 and TRBJ2-2; D might be TRBD1 or TRBD2, each matching 6 bases. Germline values: CDR1 SGDLS, CDR2 YYNGEE. Trimming took off 0 bases at V and 4 bases at J, with 10 bases between the two ends. CDR3 length equals 15 residues.

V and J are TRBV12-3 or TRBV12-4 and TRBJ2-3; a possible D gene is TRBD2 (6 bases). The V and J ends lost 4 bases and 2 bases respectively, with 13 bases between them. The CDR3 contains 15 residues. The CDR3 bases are TGTGCCAGCAGTTATCTGGGAGGCGTCACAGATACGCAGTATTTT. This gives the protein CASSYLGGVTDTQYF.

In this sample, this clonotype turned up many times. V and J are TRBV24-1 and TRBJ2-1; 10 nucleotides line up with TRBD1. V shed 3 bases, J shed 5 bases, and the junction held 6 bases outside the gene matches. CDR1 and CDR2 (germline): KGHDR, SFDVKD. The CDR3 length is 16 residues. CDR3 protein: CATSDPGTGDNNEQFF. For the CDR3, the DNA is TGTGCCACCAGTGATCCCGGGACAGGGGATAACAATGAGCAGTTCTTC.

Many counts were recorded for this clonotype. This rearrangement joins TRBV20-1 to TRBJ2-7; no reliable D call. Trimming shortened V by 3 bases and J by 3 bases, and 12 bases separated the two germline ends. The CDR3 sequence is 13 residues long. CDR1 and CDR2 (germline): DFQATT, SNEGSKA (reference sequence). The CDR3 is CSASTFGIYEQYF. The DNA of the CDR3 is TGCAGTGCTAGTACCTTCGGAATCTACGAGCAGTACTTC.

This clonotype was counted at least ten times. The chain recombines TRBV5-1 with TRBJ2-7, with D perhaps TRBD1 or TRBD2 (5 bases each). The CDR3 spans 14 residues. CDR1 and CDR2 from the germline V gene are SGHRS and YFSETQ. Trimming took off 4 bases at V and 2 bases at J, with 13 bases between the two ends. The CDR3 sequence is CASSPEPGPYEQYF. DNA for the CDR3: TGCGCCAGCAGCCCCGAACCGGGACCCTACGAGCAGTACTTC.

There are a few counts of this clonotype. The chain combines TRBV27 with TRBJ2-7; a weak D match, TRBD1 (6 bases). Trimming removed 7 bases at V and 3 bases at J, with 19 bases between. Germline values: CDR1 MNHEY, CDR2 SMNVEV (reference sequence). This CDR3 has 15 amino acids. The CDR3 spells CASKKAGAPGYEQYF. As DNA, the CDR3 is TGTGCCAGCAAGAAAGCAGGGGCCCCGGGCTACGAGCAGTACTTC.

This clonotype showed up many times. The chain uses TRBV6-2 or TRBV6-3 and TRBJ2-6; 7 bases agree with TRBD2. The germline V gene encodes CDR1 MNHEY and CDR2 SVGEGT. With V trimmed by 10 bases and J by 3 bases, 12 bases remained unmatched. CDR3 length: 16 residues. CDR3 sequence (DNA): TGTGCCACCGTGGCGGGGGACCCCAGTGGGGCCAACGTCCTGACTTTC. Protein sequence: CATVAGDPSGANVLTF.

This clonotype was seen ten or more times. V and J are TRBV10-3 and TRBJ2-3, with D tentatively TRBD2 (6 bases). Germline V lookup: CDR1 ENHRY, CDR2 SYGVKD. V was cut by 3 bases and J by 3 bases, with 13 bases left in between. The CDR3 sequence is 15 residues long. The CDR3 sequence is CAISEEAGRTDTQYF. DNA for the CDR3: TGTGCCATCAGTGAAGAGGCAGGGAGGACAGATACGCAGTATTTT.

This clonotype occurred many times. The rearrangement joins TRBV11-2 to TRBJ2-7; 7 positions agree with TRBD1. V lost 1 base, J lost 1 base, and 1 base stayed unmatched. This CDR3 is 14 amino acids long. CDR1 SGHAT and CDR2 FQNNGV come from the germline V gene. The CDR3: CASSLAGQSYEQYF. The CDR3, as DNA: TGTGCCAGCAGCTTAGCGGGACAGTCCTACGAGCAGTACTTC.

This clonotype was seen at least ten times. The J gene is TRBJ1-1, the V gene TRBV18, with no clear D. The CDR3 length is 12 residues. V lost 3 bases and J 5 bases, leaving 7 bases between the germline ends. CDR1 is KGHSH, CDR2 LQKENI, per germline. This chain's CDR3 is CASSPQLTEAFF. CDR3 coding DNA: TGTGCCAGCTCACCTCAGTTGACTGAAGCTTTCTTT.

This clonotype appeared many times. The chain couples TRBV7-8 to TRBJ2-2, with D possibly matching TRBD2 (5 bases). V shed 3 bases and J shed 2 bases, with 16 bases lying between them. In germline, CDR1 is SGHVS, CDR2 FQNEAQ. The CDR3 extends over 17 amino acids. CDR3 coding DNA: TGTGCCAGCAGCTTGGTCACAGTAGGGAGTAACACCGGGGAGCTGTTTTTT. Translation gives CASSLVTVGSNTGELFF.

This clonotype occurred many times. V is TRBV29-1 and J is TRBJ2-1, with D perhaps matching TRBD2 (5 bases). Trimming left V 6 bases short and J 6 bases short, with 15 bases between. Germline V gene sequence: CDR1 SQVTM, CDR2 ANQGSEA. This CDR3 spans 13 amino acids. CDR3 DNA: TGCAGCGTAGCCACTAGGTTACTCAATGAGCAGTTCTTC. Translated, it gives CSVATRLLNEQFF.

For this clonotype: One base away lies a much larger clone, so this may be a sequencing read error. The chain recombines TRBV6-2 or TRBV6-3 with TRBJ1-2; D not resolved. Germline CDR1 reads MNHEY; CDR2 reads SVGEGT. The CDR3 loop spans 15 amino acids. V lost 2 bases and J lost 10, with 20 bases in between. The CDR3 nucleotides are TGTGCCAGCAGTTACAGGAGGACCCCGAGGGATGACTACACCTTC. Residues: CASSYRRTPRDDYTF.

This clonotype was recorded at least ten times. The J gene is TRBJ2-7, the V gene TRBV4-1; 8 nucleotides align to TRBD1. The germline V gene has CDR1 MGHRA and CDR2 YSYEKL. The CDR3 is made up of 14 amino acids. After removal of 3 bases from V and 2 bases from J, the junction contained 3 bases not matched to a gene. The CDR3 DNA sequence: TGCGCCAGCAGCCACCTACAGGGGGCCTACGAGCAGTACTTC. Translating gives CASSHLQGAYEQYF.

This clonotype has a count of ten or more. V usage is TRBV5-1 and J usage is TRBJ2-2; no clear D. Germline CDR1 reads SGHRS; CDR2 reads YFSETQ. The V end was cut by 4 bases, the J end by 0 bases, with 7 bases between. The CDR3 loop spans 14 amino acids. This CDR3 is CASSQTTNTGELFF. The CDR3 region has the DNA TGCGCCAGCAGCCAGACAACGAACACCGGGGAGCTGTTTTTT.

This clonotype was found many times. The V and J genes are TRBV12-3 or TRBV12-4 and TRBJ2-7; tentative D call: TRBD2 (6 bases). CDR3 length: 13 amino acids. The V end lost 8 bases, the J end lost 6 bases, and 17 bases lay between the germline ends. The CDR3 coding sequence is TGTGCCAGCGGGAGGATGGGAAGGGGCGAGCAGTACTTC. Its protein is CASGRMGRGEQYF.

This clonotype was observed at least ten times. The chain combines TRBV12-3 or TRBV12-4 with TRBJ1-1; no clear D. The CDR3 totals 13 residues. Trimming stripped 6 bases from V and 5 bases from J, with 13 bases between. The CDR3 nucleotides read TGTGCCAGCAGCCTCGAGTTTTCGACTGAAGCTTTCTTT. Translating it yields CASSLEFSTEAFF.

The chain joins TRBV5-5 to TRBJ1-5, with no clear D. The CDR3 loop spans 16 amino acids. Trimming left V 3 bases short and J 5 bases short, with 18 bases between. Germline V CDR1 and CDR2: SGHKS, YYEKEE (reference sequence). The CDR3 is CASSSEVNQPHQPQHF. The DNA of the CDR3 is TGTGCCAGCAGCTCCGAGGTCAACCAGCCCCATCAGCCCCAGCATTTT.

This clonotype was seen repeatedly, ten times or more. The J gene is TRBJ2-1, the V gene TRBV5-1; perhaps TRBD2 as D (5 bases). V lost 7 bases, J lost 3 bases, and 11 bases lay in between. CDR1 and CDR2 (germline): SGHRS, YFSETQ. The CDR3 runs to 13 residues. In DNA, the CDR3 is TGCGCCAGCGGCGATACTAGCTACAATGAGCAGTTCTTC. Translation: CASGDTSYNEQFF.

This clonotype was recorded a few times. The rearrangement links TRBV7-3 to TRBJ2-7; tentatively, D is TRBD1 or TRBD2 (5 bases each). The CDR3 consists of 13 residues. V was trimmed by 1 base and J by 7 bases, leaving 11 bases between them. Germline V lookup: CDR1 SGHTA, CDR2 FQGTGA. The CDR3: CASSLMGELEQYF. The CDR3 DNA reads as TGTGCCAGCAGCTTAATGGGGGAACTGGAGCAGTACTTC.